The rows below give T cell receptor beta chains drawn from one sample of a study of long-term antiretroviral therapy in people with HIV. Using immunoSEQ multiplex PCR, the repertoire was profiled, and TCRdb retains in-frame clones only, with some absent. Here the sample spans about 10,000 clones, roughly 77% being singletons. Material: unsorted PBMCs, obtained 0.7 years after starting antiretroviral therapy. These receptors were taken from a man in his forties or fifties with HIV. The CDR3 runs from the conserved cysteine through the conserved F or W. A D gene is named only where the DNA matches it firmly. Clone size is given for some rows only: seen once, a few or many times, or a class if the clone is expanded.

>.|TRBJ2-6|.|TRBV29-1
TGCAGCGTTCCCGCGTCGGGGGCGGCTGGGGCCAACGTCCTGACTTTC
CSVPASGAAGANVLTF
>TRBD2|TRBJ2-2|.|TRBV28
TGTGCCAGCAGCCCTGGGACTAGCGGGAACACCGGGGAGCTGTTTTTT
CASSPGTSGNTGELFF
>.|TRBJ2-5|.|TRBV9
TGTGCCAGCAGCTTAGAGGGACTCCAAGAGACCCAGTACTTC
CASSLEGLQETQYF
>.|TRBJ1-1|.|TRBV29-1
TGCAGCGTCAGTCCCCACGCAGGGAGGGACACTGAAGCTTTCTTT
CSVSPHAGRDTEAFF
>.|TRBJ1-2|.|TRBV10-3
TGTGCCATCAGTGGTCAGGCGGGGGACCTAGCTAACTATGGCTACACCTTC
CAISGQAGDLANYGYTF
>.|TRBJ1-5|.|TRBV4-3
TGCGCCAGCAGCCAAGATAGGCAAAATCAGCCCCAGCATTTT
CASSQDRQNQPQHF
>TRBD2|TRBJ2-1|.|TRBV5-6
TGTGCCAGCAGCTTGGCCGGACTAGCGATGAATGAGCAGTTCTTC
CASSLAGLAMNEQFF
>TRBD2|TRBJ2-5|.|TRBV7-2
TGTGCCAGCAGCCCGGGACTAGCGGGAGCAGAGACCCAGTACTTC
CASSPGLAGAETQYF
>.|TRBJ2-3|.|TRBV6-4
TGTGCCAGCAGTGACTCGACAGGTTCAGATACGCAGTATTTT
CASSDSTGSDTQYF
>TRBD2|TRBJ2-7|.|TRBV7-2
TGTGCCAGCAGCTTAGACCCCCCGGGACTAGCTCACGAGCAGTACTTC
CASSLDPPGLAHEQYF
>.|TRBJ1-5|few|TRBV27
TGTGCCAGCAGTTTTCGGGGCCATCAGCCCCAGCATTTT
CASSFRGHQPQHF
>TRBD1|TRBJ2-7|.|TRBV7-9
TGTGCCAGCAGCAAGGACAGGGCCCCCTACGAGCAGTACTTC
CASSKDRAPYEQYF
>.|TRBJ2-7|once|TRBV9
TGTGCCAGCAGCGAGAGTCCATCGGGGAGAGCCTACGAGCAGTACTTC
CASSESPSGRAYEQYF
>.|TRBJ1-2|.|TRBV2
TGTGCCAGCACGGCCAGTCTAGGCTACACCTTC
CASTASLGYTF
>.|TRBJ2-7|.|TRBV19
TGTGCCAGTAGTATCAGATGGGGGGCAGGCTACGAGCAGTACTTC
CASSIRWGAGYEQYF
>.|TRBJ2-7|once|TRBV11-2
TGTGCCAGCAGCTTCACCCTGAGTCAGACCTACGAGCAGTACTTC
CASSFTLSQTYEQYF
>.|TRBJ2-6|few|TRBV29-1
TGCAGCGTTGGATTCGGCCTCTCTGGGGCCAACGTCCTGACTTTC
CSVGFGLSGANVLTF
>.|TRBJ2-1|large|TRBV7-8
TGTGCCAGCAGCTTCACTATGAGCTCCTACAATGAGCAGTTCTTC
CASSFTMSSYNEQFF
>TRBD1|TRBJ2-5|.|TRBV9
TGTGCCAGCAGCGCTCCCCCGGACAGGTCACAAGAGACCCAGTACTTC
CASSAPPDRSQETQYF
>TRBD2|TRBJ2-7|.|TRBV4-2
TGTGCCAGCAGCCAAGATCTAGCGGGAGAGATTTTAGGGGACGAGCAGTACTTC
CASSQDLAGEILGDEQYF
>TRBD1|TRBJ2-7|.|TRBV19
TGTGCCAGCTCCCGGGACAGAAATGCCTACGAGCAGTACTTC
CASSRDRNAYEQYF
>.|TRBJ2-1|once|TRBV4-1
TGCGCCAGCAGCCACGACACCGGTGAGCAGTTCTTC
CASSHDTGEQFF
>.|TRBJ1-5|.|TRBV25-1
TGTGCCAGCAGTGAATGGAGCCTCTCTCAGCCCCAGCATTTT
CASSEWSLSQPQHF
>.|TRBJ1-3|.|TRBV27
TGTGCCAGCAGTTTAGCGGTCGGTAACACCATATATTTT
CASSLAVGNTIYF
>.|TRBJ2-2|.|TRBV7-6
TGTGCCAGCAGCCGGGGTTCCGGGGAGCTGTTTTTT
CASSRGSGELFF
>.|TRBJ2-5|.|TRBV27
TGTGCCAGCAGTTTAGGGGGGAACTGGGGAGAGACCCAGTACTTC
CASSLGGNWGETQYF
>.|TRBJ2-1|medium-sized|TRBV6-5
.
CASSTSVGQFF
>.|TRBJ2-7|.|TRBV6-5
TGTGCCAGCAGTTACGGGGGCCACGAGCAGTACTTC
CASSYGGHEQYF
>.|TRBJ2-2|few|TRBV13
TGTGCCAGCAGTTCCTACACCGGGGAGCTGTTTTTT
CASSSYTGELFF
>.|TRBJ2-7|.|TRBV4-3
TGCGCCAGCAGCCAAGGGATGACCGGGCCAATCTCCTACGAGCAGTACTTC
CASSQGMTGPISYEQYF
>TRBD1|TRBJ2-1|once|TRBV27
TGTGCCAGCAGTTTCTTGACAGGGTATAGCAATGAGCAGTTCTTC
CASSFLTGYSNEQFF
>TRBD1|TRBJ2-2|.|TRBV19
TGTGCCAGTAGTATAAGAATGAGGGGGCGTCCCGGGGAGCTGTTTTTT
CASSIRMRGRPGELFF
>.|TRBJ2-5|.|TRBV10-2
TGCGCCAGCACCCAGGGGGAGACCCAGTACTTC
CASTQGETQYF
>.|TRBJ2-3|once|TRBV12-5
TGTGCTAGTGGTCGCCCCACTCAAATCAGAGGGCCAGATACGCAGTATTTT
CASGRPTQIRGPDTQYF
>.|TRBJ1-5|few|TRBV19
TGTGCCAGTAGTATTAGAAGGCAGGGTAGCAATCAGCCCCAGCATTTT
CASSIRRQGSNQPQHF
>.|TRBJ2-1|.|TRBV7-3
TGTGCCAGCAGCTTAAGTCGAGACTACAATGAGCAGTTCTTC
CASSLSRDYNEQFF
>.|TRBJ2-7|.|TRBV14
TGTGCCAGCAGCCAAAAGAGACAGGCGCAATACTACGAGCAGTACTTC
CASSQKRQAQYYEQYF
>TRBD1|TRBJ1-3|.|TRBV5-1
TGCGCCAGCAGCTCTTATGACAGGGTTAGAAACACCATATATTTT
CASSSYDRVRNTIYF
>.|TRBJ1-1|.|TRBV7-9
TGTGCCAGCAGCCTATTTGGGGGGGTTGAAGCTTTCTTT
CASSLFGGVEAFF
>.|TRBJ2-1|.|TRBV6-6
TGTGCCAGCAAAGCCTCCTACAATGAGCAGTTCTTC
CASKASYNEQFF
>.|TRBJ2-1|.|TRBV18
TGTGCCAGCTCACCATCGACTCACTACAATGAGCAGTTCTTC
CASSPSTHYNEQFF
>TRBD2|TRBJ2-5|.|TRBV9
TGTGCCAGCAGCGTGGGGGGGGGCCAAGAGACCCAGTACTTC
CASSVGGGQETQYF
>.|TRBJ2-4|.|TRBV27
TGTGCCAGCAGTTCGGACAAGGCGGCCAAAAACATTCAGTACTTC
CASSSDKAAKNIQYF
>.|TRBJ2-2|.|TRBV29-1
TGCAGCGGGGATAGGGCCGGGGAGCTGTTTTTT
CSGDRAGELFF
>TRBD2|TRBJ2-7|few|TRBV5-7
TGTGCCAGCAGCGACGGACTAGCGGGAAACTCCTACGAGCAGTACTTC
CASSDGLAGNSYEQYF
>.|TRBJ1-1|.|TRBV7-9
TGTGCCAGCAGCTTTGGCCCGAACACTGAAGCTTTCTTT
CASSFGPNTEAFF
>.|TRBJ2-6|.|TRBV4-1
TGCGCCAGCACTATGGGAACCCAATGGGCCAACGTCCTGACTTTC
CASTMGTQWANVLTF
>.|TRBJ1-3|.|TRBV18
TGTGCCAGCTCACCCATGGGACTTAACTCTGGAAACACCATATATTTT
CASSPMGLNSGNTIYF
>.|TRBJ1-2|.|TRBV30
TGTGCCTGGAGTTCCACGGAGGGGTATGGCTACACCTTC
CAWSSTEGYGYTF
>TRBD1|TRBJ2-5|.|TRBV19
TGTGCCAGTAGTATTGGGGGACAGTTCGAGACCCAGTACTTC
CASSIGGQFETQYF
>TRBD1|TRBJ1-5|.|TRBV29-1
TGCAGCGTCAGCCTAGCGGGACAGCCCAATCAGCCCCAGCATTTT
CSVSLAGQPNQPQHF
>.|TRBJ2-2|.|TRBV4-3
TGCGCCAGCAGCCAAGGAGCGAGCATAACCATCACCGGGGAGCTGTTTTTT
CASSQGASITITGELFF